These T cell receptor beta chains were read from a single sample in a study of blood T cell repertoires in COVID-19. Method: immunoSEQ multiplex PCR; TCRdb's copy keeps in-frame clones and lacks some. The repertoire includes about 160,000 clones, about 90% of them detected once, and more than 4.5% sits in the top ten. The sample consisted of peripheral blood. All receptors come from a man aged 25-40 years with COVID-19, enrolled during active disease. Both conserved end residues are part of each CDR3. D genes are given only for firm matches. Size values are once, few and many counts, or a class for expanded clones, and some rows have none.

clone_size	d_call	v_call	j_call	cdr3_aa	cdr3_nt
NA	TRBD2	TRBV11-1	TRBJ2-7	CASRELAGVSYEQYF	TGTGCCAGCAGGGAACTAGCGGGAGTCAGCTACGAGCAGTACTTC
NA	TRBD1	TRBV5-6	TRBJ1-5	CASSSGGYQPQHF	TGTGCCAGCAGCTCAGGGGGGTACCAGCCCCAGCATTTT
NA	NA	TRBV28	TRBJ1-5	CASTTAGGGNQPQHF	TGTGCCAGCACCACTGCCGGGGGAGGCAATCAGCCCCAGCATTTT
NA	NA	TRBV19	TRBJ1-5	CASSMQGNQPQHF	TGTGCCAGTAGTATGCAGGGCAATCAGCCCCAGCATTTT
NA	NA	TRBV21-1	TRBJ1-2	CASSKGDRNYGYTF	TGTGCCAGCAGCAAAGGGGACAGGAACTATGGCTACACCTTC
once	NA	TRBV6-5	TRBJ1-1	CASSYGAGGITEAFF	TGTGCCAGCAGTTACGGGGCCGGGGGTATCACTGAAGCTTTCTTT
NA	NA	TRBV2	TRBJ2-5	CASSEVPGLQETQYF	TGTGCCAGCAGTGAAGTCCCAGGGCTGCAAGAGACCCAGTACTTC
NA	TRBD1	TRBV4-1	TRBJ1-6	CASSQPDRVDSPLHF	TGCGCCAGCAGCCAACCGGACAGGGTGGATTCACCCCTCCACTTT
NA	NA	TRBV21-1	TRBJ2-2	CASSKVGGKWELFF	TGTGCCAGCAGCAAAGTCGGGGGGAAGTGGGAGCTGTTTTTT
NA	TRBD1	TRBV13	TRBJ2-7	CASSPSGTGGGEQYF	TGTGCCAGCAGCCCTTCCGGGACAGGGGGCGGCGAGCAGTACTTC
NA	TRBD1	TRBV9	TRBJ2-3	CASSRQGTDTQYF	TGTGCCAGCAGCCGACAGGGTACAGATACGCAGTATTTT
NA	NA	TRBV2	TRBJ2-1	CASSDVVSVTSGAMQFF	TGTGCCAGCAGTGACGTAGTCTCGGTCACCTCAGGTGCTATGCAGTTCTTC
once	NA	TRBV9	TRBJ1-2	CASSVSRGEGNYGYTF	TGTGCCAGCAGCGTCTCCCGAGGGGAGGGGAACTATGGCTACACCTTC
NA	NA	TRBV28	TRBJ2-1	CASSYGGRYEQFF	TGTGCCAGCAGTTACGGCGGGCGGTACGAGCAGTTCTTC
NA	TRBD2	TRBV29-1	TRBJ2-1	CSVGPSGKLGSYNEQFF	TGCAGCGTTGGGCCTAGCGGGAAGTTGGGCTCCTACAATGAGCAGTTCTTC
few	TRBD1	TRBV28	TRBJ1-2	CASSLGQVYGYTF	TGTGCCAGCAGTTTAGGACAGGTCTATGGCTACACCTTC
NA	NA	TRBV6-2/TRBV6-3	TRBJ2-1	CASSYLPGPGNEQFF	TGTGCCAGCAGTTACTTGCCAGGGCCGGGCAATGAGCAGTTCTTC
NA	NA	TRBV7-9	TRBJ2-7	CASSHRSPLKYEQYF	TGTGCCAGCAGCCACAGGTCCCCTCTAAAATACGAGCAGTACTTC
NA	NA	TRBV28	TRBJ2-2	CASTSAATYTGELFF	TGTGCCAGCACTTCCGCCGCCACTTACACCGGGGAGCTGTTTTTT
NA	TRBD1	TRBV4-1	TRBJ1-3	CASSQGTASGNTIYF	TGCGCCAGCAGCCAGGGGACAGCCTCTGGAAACACCATATATTTT
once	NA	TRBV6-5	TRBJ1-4	CASSPDRGEKLFF	TGTGCCAGCAGCCCAGATCGGGGGGAAAAACTGTTTTTT
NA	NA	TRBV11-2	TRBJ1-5	CASSLDAGDSNQPQHF	TGTGCCAGCAGCTTAGACGCAGGTGATAGCAATCAGCCCCAGCATTTT
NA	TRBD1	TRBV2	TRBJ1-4	CASTLGQGVEKLFF	TGTGCCAGCACCCTGGGACAGGGGGTCGAAAAACTGTTTTTT
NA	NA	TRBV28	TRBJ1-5	CASSDAGYSNQPQHF	TGTGCCAGCAGCGATGCAGGCTATAGCAATCAGCCCCAGCATTTT
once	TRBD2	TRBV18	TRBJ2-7	CASSREASGGPYEQYF	TGTGCCAGCTCACGCGAGGCCAGCGGGGGTCCCTACGAGCAGTACTTC
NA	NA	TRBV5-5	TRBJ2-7	CASSLGQLYEQYF	TGTGCCAGCAGCCTCGGACAGCTCTACGAGCAGTACTTC
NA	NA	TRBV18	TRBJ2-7	CASSPAAAYEQYF	TGTGCCAGCTCACCGGCGGCGGCCTACGAGCAGTACTTC
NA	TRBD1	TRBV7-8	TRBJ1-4	CASSLGQGREKLFF	TGTGCCAGCAGCTTGGGACAGGGGCGTGAAAAACTGTTTTTT
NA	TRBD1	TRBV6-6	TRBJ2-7	CASSSGQVGGYEQYF	TGTGCCAGCAGTAGCGGACAGGTAGGGGGCTACGAGCAGTACTTC
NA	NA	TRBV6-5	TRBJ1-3	CASSSGTGVVRNTIYF	TGTGCCAGCAGTTCCGGGACGGGGGTTGTTAGAAACACCATATATTTT
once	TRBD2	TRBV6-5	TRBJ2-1	CAATEGLATTEQFF	TGTGCCGCGACCGAGGGACTAGCGACGACTGAGCAGTTCTTC
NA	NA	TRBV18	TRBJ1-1	CASSPREGTEAFF	TGTGCCAGCTCACCAAGGGAGGGCACTGAAGCTTTCTTT
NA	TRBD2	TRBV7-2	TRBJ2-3	CASSLLGSGSADTQYF	TGTGCCAGCAGCTTATTGGGAAGCGGGAGCGCAGATACGCAGTATTTT
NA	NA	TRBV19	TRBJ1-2	CASSSSAGTPLGYTF	TGTGCCAGTAGTTCCTCCGCAGGGACTCCTCTTGGCTACACCTTC
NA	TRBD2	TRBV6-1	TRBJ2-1	CASSEWILAGGNNEQFF	TGTGCCAGCAGTGAATGGATCCTAGCGGGAGGGAACAATGAGCAGTTCTTC
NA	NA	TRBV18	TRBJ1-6	CASSPTDENSPLHF	TGTGCCAGCTCACCGACAGATGAGAATTCACCCCTCCACTTT
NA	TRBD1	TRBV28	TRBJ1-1	CASSWDRSNTEAFF	TGTGCCAGCAGCTGGGACAGGTCGAACACTGAAGCTTTCTTT
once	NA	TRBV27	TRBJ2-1	CASSSRGRRSEQFF	TGTGCCAGCAGCTCCCGAGGGCGCCGCAGTGAGCAGTTCTTC
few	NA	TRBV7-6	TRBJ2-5	CASSIQETQYF	TGTGCCAGCAGCATACAAGAGACCCAGTACTTC
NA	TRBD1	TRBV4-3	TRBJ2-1	CASSQDYFRGTGVYNEQFF	TGCGCCAGCAGCCAAGATTACTTTAGGGGGACAGGGGTTTACAATGAGCAGTTCTTC
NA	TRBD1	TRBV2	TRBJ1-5	CASRRARGDQPQHF	TGTGCCAGTCGACGAGCCAGGGGGGATCAGCCCCAGCATTTT
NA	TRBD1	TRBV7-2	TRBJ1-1	CASSFPGGAAEAFF	TGTGCCAGCAGCTTCCCAGGGGGCGCGGCTGAAGCTTTCTTT
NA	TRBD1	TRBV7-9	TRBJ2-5	CASSMTGGETQYF	TGTGCCAGCAGCATGACAGGGGGAGAGACCCAGTACTTC
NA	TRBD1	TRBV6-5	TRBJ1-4	CASSLGQGGYRLFF	TGTGCCAGCAGCCTGGGACAGGGGGGCTATCGGCTGTTTTTT
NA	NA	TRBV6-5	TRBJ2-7	CASRASYEQYF	TGTGCCAGCAGGGCCTCCTACGAGCAGTACTTC
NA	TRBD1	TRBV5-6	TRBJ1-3	CASSSGQGAGNTIYF	TGTGCCAGCAGCTCTGGACAGGGGGCGGGAAACACCATATATTTT
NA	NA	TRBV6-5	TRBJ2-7	CAHAGRGYEQYF	TGTGCACACGCGGGCAGAGGGTACGAGCAGTACTTC
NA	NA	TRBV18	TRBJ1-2	CASSPPHRADGYTF	TGTGCCAGCTCACCACCGCACAGGGCAGATGGCTACACCTTC
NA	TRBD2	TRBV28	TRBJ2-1	CASSLVTSGLYNEQFF	TGTGCCAGCAGTTTAGTGACTAGCGGACTGTACAATGAGCAGTTCTTC
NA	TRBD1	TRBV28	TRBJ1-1	CASSYGQGNTEAFF	TGTGCCAGCAGTTACGGACAGGGGAACACTGAAGCTTTCTTT
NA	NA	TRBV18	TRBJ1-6	CASSESYPTSPLHF	TGTGCCAGCTCAGAAAGCTACCCGACATCACCCCTCCACTTT
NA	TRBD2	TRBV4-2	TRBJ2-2	CASSQGLREGPTGELFF	TGTGCCAGCAGCCAAGGATTGCGGGAGGGCCCGACCGGGGAGCTGTTTTTT
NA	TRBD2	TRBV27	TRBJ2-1	CASSLSRLAALNEQFF	TGTGCCAGCAGTTTGTCCCGACTAGCGGCTCTCAATGAGCAGTTCTTC
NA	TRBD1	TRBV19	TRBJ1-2	CASSIPDRGYGYTF	TGTGCCAGTAGTATCCCAGACAGGGGGTATGGCTACACCTTC
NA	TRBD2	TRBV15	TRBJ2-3	CATSSEWGGMTDTQYF	TGTGCCACCAGCAGCGAATGGGGGGGTATGACAGATACGCAGTATTTT
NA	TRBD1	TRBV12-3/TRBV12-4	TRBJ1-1	CASSYDRGPEAFF	TGTGCCAGCAGTTATGACAGGGGGCCTGAAGCTTTCTTT
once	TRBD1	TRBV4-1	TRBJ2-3	CASSQPSGQGRPDTQYF	TGCGCCAGCAGCCAACCCTCGGGACAGGGCCGGCCAGATACGCAGTATTTT
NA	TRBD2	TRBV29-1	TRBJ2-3	CSVEYRLGLASYLADTQYF	TGCAGCGTTGAATACCGGCTGGGACTAGCGAGCTACTTGGCAGATACGCAGTATTTT
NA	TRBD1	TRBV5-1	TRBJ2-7	CASSLGSARGFYEQYF	TGCGCCAGCAGCTTGGGGTCGGCCAGGGGGTTCTACGAGCAGTACTTC